Presented here are 10 T cell receptor beta chains from one specimen sequenced in a study of T cells after yellow fever vaccination. Using its own MiXCR run on the 5' RACE reads, TCRdb lists one record per CDR3 protein. The sample holds 150,000 to 200,000 distinct CDR3 sequences, about a tenth seen once. Sequencing was performed on CD8+ T cells sorted from PBMCs, taken 45 days after the yellow fever booster vaccination. Receptors were obtained from a man between 18 and 29 years old who received the YFV17D yellow fever vaccine.

This chain connects TRBV4-1 to TRBJ2-3; D is tentatively TRBD1 or TRBD2 (5 bases each). This CDR3 is built from 15 residues. Germline V gives CDR1 MGHRA, CDR2 YSYEKL. Trimming cost V 1 base and J 6 bases, with 14 bases left between them. The chain's CDR3 is CASSQGVRGTDTQYF. As DNA, the CDR3 is TGCGCCAGCAGCCAAGGGGTGAGGGGAACCGATACGCAGTATTTT.

This clonotype was recorded a few times. The chain has TRBV15 and TRBJ2-7, with TRBD2 identical over 7 bases. CDR3 length: 13 amino acids. Germline lookup yields CDR1 LNHNV and CDR2 YYDKDF (reference sequence). V lost 0 bases to trimming and J lost 7 bases; unmatched junction nucleotides: 3. CDR3 region: CATSREGGWEQYV. CDR3 coding DNA: TGTGCCACCAGCAGAGAGGGAGGGTGGGAGCAGTACGTC.

V is TRBV7-9 and J is TRBJ2-1; D gene uncertain. This CDR3 comprises 17 residues. Trimming left V 2 bases short and J 5 bases short, with 19 bases between. CDR1 is SEHNR and CDR2 is FQNEAQ in the germline V gene (reference sequence). The CDR3 DNA sequence: TGTGCCAGCAGCTTACCCCTCAGTCTCAGTATCAACAATGAGCAGTTCTTC. Translating it yields CASSLPLSLSINNEQFF.

This clonotype has a handful of counts. The chain uses TRBV7-9 and TRBJ1-1; a possible D gene is TRBD1 (5 bases). CDR1 SEHNR and CDR2 FQNEAQ come from the germline V gene (reference sequence). With 3 bases removed from V and 6 bases from J, the gap between germline ends came to 8 bases. The CDR3 has 12 amino acids. CDR3 in amino acids: CASSFETAEAFF. The CDR3 nucleotides read TGTGCCAGCAGCTTTGAGACAGCTGAAGCTTTCTTT.

This clonotype was observed a few times. This chain joins TRBV4-3 and TRBJ2-1; 10 bases align to TRBD2. With 1 base clipped from V and 5 bases from J, the junction kept 5 bases outside the gene matches. The germline V gene has CDR1 LGHNA and CDR2 YSLEER. The CDR3 loop spans 16 amino acids. The CDR3 reads CASSQGAGGPNNEQFF. The CDR3 DNA sequence: TGCGCCAGCAGCCAAGGAGCGGGGGGGCCGAACAATGAGCAGTTCTTC.

The sample holds a few counts of this clonotype. The J gene is TRBJ2-7, the V gene TRBV12-5; 7 bases line up with TRBD1. The CDR3 is made up of 13 amino acids. The germline V gene has CDR1 LGHNT and CDR2 FRNRAP. The J segment lost 5 bases and the V segment lost 3 bases, leaving 4 bases of the junction unmatched. Here the CDR3 DNA reads TGTGCTAGTGGTTTCAGACAGGGCGACGAGCAGTACTTC. This codes for CASGFRQGDEQYF.

This clonotype was detected ten times or more. The DNA of the CDR3 is TGTGCCAGCAGCTTGACAGGGAGAAATGAAAAACTGTTTTTT. This sequence encodes CASSLTGRNEKLFF. The V and J genes are TRBV7-6 and TRBJ1-4, with 7 bases aligning to TRBD1. CDR1 is SGHVS, CDR2 FNYEAQ, per germline. V trimming: 3 bases; J trimming: 5 bases; junction bases outside the gene matches: 3. The CDR3 is 14 amino acids. Together with reference TRBV7-6 and TRBJ1-4, the CDR3 gives the full variable domain: GAGVSQSPRYKVTKRGQDVALRCDPISGHVSLYWYRQALGQGPEFLTYFNYEAQQDKSGLPNDRFSAERPEGSISTLTIQRTEQRDSAMYRCASSLTGRNEKLFFGSGTQLSVL.

This clonotype was seen only a few times. The J gene is TRBJ2-2, the V gene TRBV19; D is undetermined. V gave up 2 bases and J gave up 2 bases, with 6 bases separating them. This CDR3 has 14 residues. Germline V gene sequence: CDR1 LNHDA, CDR2 SQIVND (reference sequence). The CDR3, as DNA: TGTGCCAGTAGTATACTTCCTAACACCGGGGAGCTGTTTTTT. Translating it yields CASSILPNTGELFF.

This clonotype occurred a few times. The chain has TRBV28 and TRBJ2-1; no clear D. The CDR3 extends over 14 amino acids. Germline V gene data show CDR1 as MDHEN and CDR2 as SYDVKM. V shed 6 bases and J shed 2 bases, with 11 bases lying between them. CDR3 DNA: TGTGCCAGCAGCAAGCTTACACCCTACAATGAGCAGTTCTTC. Residues: CASSKLTPYNEQFF.

This clonotype was picked up a small number of times. V gene TRBV6-5 combines with J gene TRBJ1-5, with 11 bases identical to TRBD1. The CDR3 is 15 residues long. Per the germline V gene, CDR1 is MNHEY and CDR2 is SVGAGI. The V and J ends lost 6 bases and 7 bases, in that order; junction bases with no gene match: 8. The CDR3 region has the DNA TGTGCCAGCAGCTCGAGGACAGGGGGCGACCAGCCCCAGCATTTT. Encoded protein: CASSSRTGGDQPQHF.